The clone carrying this TCR beta chain was found many times. What it binds is not known. This entry is derived from a study of metastatic and nonmetastatic thyroid tumors. Looking at the study overall: Thyroid patients, malignant and benign, had repertoires compared across blood and tumor or nodule tissue. Findings and caveats of the study: For both blood and tumor, malignant thyroid tumors reportedly showed significantly higher TCR beta diversity than benign nodules did.

All patients were untreated before thyroid surgery. Study processing details: What underpinned the distant-metastasis classifier for papillary thyroid cancer was the set of CDR3 differences across clinicopathological groups. TCRdb re-called the PCR reads with MiXCR. These V and J calls rely on TCRdb rather than the paper's analysis. The sample contains about 92,000 clones, under 15% of which appear only once. The CDR3 runs to 13 residues. The V and J ends lost 0 bases and 8 bases, in that order; junction bases with no gene match: 2. Germline V CDR1 and CDR2: SGHRS, YFSETQ. What was sequenced was blood. The clonotype was recovered from a female donor with papillary thyroid cancer or a benign thyroid nodule (not recorded which). Some clones in this sample may be carry-over from other donors' samples. The rearrangement links TRBV5-1 to TRBJ2-4, with 7 positions matching TRBD2. As DNA, the CDR3 is TGCGCCAGCAGCTTGGCCGGGGGGTACATTCAGTACTTC. This sequence encodes CASSLAGGYIQYF.